The T cell receptor beta chain described here comes from a study of T cell responses to AZD1222 COVID-19 vaccine. Trimming left V 4 bases short and J 1 base short, with 23 bases between. Germline V CDR1 and CDR2: SGHVS, FNYEAQ. This CDR3 has 18 amino acids. Some clones are missing from TCRdb's copy, which holds only in-frame ones; the method was immunoSEQ multiplex PCR. The table records over 95,000 clones, roughly 90% of them present only once. The sequencing used peripheral blood, collected on day 0 of AZD1222 vaccination. The sequence came from an adult in good health. The chain is built from TRBV7-6 and TRBJ2-7; D remains unclear. The CDR3 sequence is CASSSVQRHSQLSYEQYF. In DNA, the CDR3 is TGTGCCAGCAGCTCCGTACAAAGACACTCGCAATTATCCTACGAGCAGTACTTC.